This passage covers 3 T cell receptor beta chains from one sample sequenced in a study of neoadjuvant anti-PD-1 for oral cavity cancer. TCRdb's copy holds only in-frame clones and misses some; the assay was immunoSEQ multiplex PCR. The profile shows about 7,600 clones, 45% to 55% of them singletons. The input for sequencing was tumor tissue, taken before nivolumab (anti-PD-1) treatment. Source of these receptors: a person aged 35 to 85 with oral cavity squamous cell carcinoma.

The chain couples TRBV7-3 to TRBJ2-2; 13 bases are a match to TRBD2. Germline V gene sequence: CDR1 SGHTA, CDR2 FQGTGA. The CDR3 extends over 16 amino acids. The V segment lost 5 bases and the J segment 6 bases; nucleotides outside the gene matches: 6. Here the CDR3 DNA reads TGTGCCAGCAGCCTAGGGACTAGCGGGATCTCCGGGGAGCTGTTTTTT. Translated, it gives CASSLGTSGISGELFF.

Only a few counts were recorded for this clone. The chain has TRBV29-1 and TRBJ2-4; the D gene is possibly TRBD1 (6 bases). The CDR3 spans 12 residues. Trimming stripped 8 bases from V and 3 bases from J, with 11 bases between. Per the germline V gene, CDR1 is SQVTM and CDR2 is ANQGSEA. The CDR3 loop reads CSSGDGKNIQYF. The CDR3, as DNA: TGCAGCTCAGGGGACGGCAAAAACATTCAGTACTTC.

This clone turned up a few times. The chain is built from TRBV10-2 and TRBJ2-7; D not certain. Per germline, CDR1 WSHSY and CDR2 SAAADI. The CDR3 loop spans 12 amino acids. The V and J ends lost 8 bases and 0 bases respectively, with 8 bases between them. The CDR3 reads CASSDNSYEQYF. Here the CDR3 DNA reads TGCGCCAGCTCTGACAACTCCTACGAGCAGTACTTC.